The clone carrying this T cell receptor beta chain was counted between two and nine times. Its target is not known. The hyperthyroidism patients had all been newly diagnosed, and their disease duration was under 2 months. Their ages ranged from 18 to 65 years. The diagnostic basis comprised clinical symptoms, serum thyroxine and TRAb, thyroid ultrasound and orbital computed tomography. Amplification of TCR beta CDR3 regions was performed using RNA transcripts as template. An initial round of RT-PCR targeting the TCR CDR3 relied on the HTBI primer set. One entry per CDR3 protein, called by TCRdb with MiXCR from the multiplex PCR reads. The data hold about 350,000 distinct CDR3 sequences, with roughly a sixth observed a single time. The data originate from a study of T cells in Graves' hyperthyroidism and ophthalmopathy. Turning to the study itself: It was at initial diagnosis, before any treatment, that peripheral blood was collected. Broader study findings: A model using 13 V-J features told ophthalmopathy apart from stable hyperthyroidism.

J was trimmed by 1 base and V by 2 bases; bases with no gene match: 16. Germline V gene data show CDR1 as DFQATT and CDR2 as SNEGSKA (reference sequence). The CDR3 spans 20 residues. This clonotype was obtained from a woman in her twenties or thirties with Graves' hyperthyroidism that later progressed to Graves' ophthalmopathy. Sequencing used blood. The chain couples TRBV20-1 to TRBJ2-1; 11 positions match TRBD2. Written as DNA, the CDR3 is TGCAGTGCTAGAACCTTCGCGGGGCTAGCGGGGGGCTTTTCCTACAATGAGCAGTTCTTC. It codes for CSARTFAGLAGGFSYNEQFF.